These 16 T cell receptor beta chains were all obtained from the same sample, sequenced in a study of PD-L1 blockade in urothelial cancer. Sequencing was performed with immunoSEQ multiplex PCR; in TCRdb, only in-frame clones are kept and a portion is missing. The sample consists of about 19,000 clones, roughly four fifths of them appearing once. As to time point: peripheral blood 6 weeks after treatment start. The specimen comprised PBMCs, sampled around atezolizumab (anti-PD-L1) treatment. These TCRs come from a middle-aged man with urothelial cancer.

The chain uses TRBV5-1 and TRBJ2-2, with TRBD1 matching 7 bases. The CDR3 has 15 residues. The junction had 6 bases not matched to a gene; V was cut back by 3 bases and J by 4 bases. The germline CDR1 and CDR2 sequences are SGHRS and YFSETQ. As DNA, the CDR3 is TGCGCCAGCAGCTCATTGACAGGGACCACCGGGGAGCTGTTTTTT. It codes for CASSSLTGTTGELFF.

This chain uses TRBV18 with TRBJ2-5, with 9 nucleotides matching TRBD2. The CDR3 runs 17 residues. Unmatched junction bases numbered 8, after V lost 0 bases and J lost 3 bases. Germline CDR1 reads KGHSH; CDR2 reads LQKENI. CDR3 bases: TGTGCCAGCTCACCACCGCTGAGGGCTAGCGGGGAAGAGACCCAGTACTTC. Amino acid sequence: CASSPPLRASGEETQYF.

V is TRBV30 and J is TRBJ1-4; D gene uncertain. V lost 6 bases, J lost 10 bases, and 18 bases lay in between. This CDR3 comprises 13 residues. Germline V CDR1 and CDR2: GTSNPN, SVGIG (reference sequence). For the CDR3, the DNA is TGTGCCTGCCGGACTCTTCCCGGCGGAAAACTGTTTTTT. Amino acids: CACRTLPGGKLFF. Full variable domain (outside the CDR3, taken from reference TRBV30 and TRBJ1-4): SQTIHQWPATLVQPVGSPLSLECTVEGTSNPNLYWYRQAAGRGLQLLFYSVGIGQISSEVPQNLSASRPQDRQFILSSKKLLLSDSGFYLCACRTLPGGKLFFGSGTQLSVL.

The V gene is TRBV6-5, the J gene TRBJ2-2; 11 bases match TRBD2. The CDR3 consists of 14 residues. The junction had 3 bases not matched to a gene; V was cut back by 8 bases and J by 4 bases. The V gene's germline CDR1 is MNHEY and CDR2 SVGAGI. CDR3 bases: TGTGCCAGCGGGGGACTAGCGGTCACCGGGGAGCTGTTTTTT. Its protein is CASGGLAVTGELFF.

This chain uses TRBV28 with TRBJ1-2; D not resolved. Germline V CDR1 and CDR2: MDHEN, SYDVKM. The CDR3 covers 16 residues. V gave up 10 bases and J gave up 4 bases, with 25 bases separating them. The DNA for the CDR3 is TGTGCCACGATGGATCAAGGCGGCGGCCGGCCCTATGGCTACACCTTC. Amino acid sequence: CATMDQGGGRPYGYTF.

The rearrangement uses TRBV18 and TRBJ1-5; D is unclear. This CDR3 has 15 amino acids. In germline, CDR1 is KGHSH, CDR2 LQKENI. V gave up 0 bases and J gave up 4 bases, with 10 bases separating them. DNA of the CDR3: TGTGCCAGCTCACCACCCACAGCCCCTAATCAGCCCCAGCATTTT. Protein sequence: CASSPPTAPNQPQHF.

The V and J genes are TRBV7-9 and TRBJ2-2, with no clear D. V lost 3 bases and J lost 7, with 12 bases in between. CDR1 is SEHNR and CDR2 is FQNEAQ in the germline V gene (reference sequence). This CDR3 spans 14 amino acids. CDR3 amino acids: CASSFLGGGGELFF. CDR3 DNA: TGTGCCAGCAGCTTTTTAGGTGGCGGCGGGGAGCTGTTTTTT.

The chain links TRBV5-1 to TRBJ2-5; 12 nucleotides line up with TRBD2. The germline V gene encodes CDR1 SGHRS and CDR2 YFSETQ. Trimming at V came to 0 bases and at J to 4 bases, leaving 7 bases not matched to a gene. The CDR3 covers 17 residues. The CDR3, as DNA: TGCGCCAGCAGCTTGGGACTAGCGGGAGAGGCTTCAGAGACCCAGTACTTC. This gives the protein CASSLGLAGEASETQYF.

The chain couples TRBV6-4 to TRBJ1-1; possible D gene TRBD1, 5 bases. The V end was cut by 5 bases, the J end by 4 bases, with 11 bases between. Germline V gene data show CDR1 as MRHNA and CDR2 as SNTAGT. There are 13 residues in the CDR3. This chain's CDR3 is CASSQTGGTEAFF. For the CDR3, the DNA is TGTGCCAGCAGTCAGACGGGGGGCACTGAAGCTTTCTTT.

The genes are TRBV5-4 and TRBJ2-7, with 7 bases aligning to TRBD1. V shed 3 bases, J shed 1 base, and the junction held 1 base outside the gene matches. Germline V gene lookup returns CDR1 SGHNT and CDR2 YYREEE (reference sequence). The CDR3 is 13 amino acids. CDR3 region: CASSSGQSYEQYF. The CDR3 nucleotides read TGTGCCAGCAGCTCGGGACAGTCCTACGAGCAGTACTTC. Together with reference TRBV5-4 and TRBJ2-7, the CDR3 gives the full variable domain: ETGVTQSPTHLIKTRGQQVTLRCSSQSGHNTVSWYQQALGQGPQFIFQYYREEENGRGNFPPRFSGLQFPNYSSELNVNALELDDSALYLCASSSGQSYEQYFGPGTRLTVT.

The genes are TRBV27 and TRBJ1-1, with D possibly TRBD1 on 5 matching bases. Germline-derived CDR1 and CDR2 are MNHEY and SMNVEV (reference sequence). V lost 3 bases and J lost 4, with 15 bases in between. The CDR3 has 15 residues. The CDR3 bases are TGTGCCAGCAGTTTTCGGGGAGGGGTGGGCACTGAAGCTTTCTTT. As protein: CASSFRGGVGTEAFF.

V usage is TRBV19 and J usage is TRBJ1-2; the match to TRBD1 covers 10 bases. With V trimmed by 4 bases and J by 4 bases, 6 bases remained unmatched. CDR3 length: 15 residues. Looked up from germline, CDR1 is LNHDA and CDR2 is SQIVND (reference sequence). The CDR3 reads CASSTGTGAVYGYTF. The CDR3 region has the DNA TGTGCCAGTAGTACTGGGACAGGGGCCGTCTATGGCTACACCTTC.

This clone was counted a few times. V and J are TRBV7-8 and TRBJ1-1, with D tentatively TRBD1 (6 bases). The ends were cut back, 6 bases at V and 6 bases at J, with 14 bases in the middle. This CDR3 comprises 13 residues. Germline V gives CDR1 SGHVS, CDR2 FQNEAQ. The CDR3, as DNA: TGTGCCAGCAGGTCGGCCGGACAGTCTGAAGCTTTCTTT. Translated, it gives CASRSAGQSEAFF.

The genes are TRBV7-8 and TRBJ1-3, with 7 bases matching TRBD1. The junction had 12 bases not matched to a gene; V was cut back by 5 bases and J by 5 bases. CDR1 SGHVS and CDR2 FQNEAQ come from the germline V gene. The CDR3 has 16 amino acids. CDR3 sequence: CASSLGLDRIRNTIYF. CDR3 DNA sequence: TGTGCCAGCAGCCTGGGCTTGGACAGGATTAGAAACACCATATATTTT. The full variable domain, rest sourced from reference TRBV7-8 and TRBJ1-3, is GAGVSQSPRYKVAKRGQDVALRCDPISGHVSLFWYQQALGQGPEFLTYFQNEAQLDKSGLPSDRFFAERPEGSVSTLKIQRTQQEDSAVYLCASSLGLDRIRNTIYFGEGSWLTVV.

The chain uses TRBV7-7 and TRBJ2-1; TRBD2 might be the D (5 bases). Germline-derived CDR1 and CDR2 are SSHAT and FNYEAQ (reference sequence). The CDR3 spans 14 residues. The CDR3 loop is CDPEAAVTYNEQFF. Written as DNA, the CDR3 is TGTGATCCCGAAGCGGCCGTCACCTACAATGAGCAGTTCTTC.

The chain links TRBV27 to TRBJ2-1, with D tentatively TRBD2 (7 bases). This CDR3 region has 19 residues. Germline loops: CDR1 MNHEY, CDR2 SMNVEV (reference sequence). Trimming removed 1 base at V and 12 bases at J, with 31 bases between. The CDR3 loop is CASSLWRVKAGAPYNWQFF. For the CDR3, the DNA is TGTGCCAGCAGTTTATGGAGGGTCAAGGCGGGGGCGCCCTACAATTGGCAGTTCTTC.